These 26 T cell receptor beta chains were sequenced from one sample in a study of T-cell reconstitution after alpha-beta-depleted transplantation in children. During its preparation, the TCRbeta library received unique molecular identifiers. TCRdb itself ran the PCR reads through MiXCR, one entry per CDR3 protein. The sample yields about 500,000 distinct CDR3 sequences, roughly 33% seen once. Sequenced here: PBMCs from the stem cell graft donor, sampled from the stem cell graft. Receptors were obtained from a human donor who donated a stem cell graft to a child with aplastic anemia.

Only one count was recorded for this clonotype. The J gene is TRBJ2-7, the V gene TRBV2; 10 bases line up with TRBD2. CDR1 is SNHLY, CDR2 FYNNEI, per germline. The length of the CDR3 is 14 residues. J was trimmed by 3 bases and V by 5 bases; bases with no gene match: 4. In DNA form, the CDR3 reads TGTGCCAGCAGTCGGACTAGCGGAATCTACGAGCAGTACTTC. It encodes CASSRTSGIYEQYF.

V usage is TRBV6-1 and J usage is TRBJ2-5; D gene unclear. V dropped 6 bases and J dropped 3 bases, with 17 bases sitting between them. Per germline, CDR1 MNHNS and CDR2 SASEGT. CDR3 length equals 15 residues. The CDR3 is CASSGESLREETQYF. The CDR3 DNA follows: TGTGCCAGCAGCGGTGAGAGTCTCCGGGAAGAGACCCAGTACTTC.

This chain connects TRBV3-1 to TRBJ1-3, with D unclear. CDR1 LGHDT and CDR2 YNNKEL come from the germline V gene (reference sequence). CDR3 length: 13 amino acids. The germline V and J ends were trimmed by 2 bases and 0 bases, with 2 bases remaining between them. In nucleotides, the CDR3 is TGTGCCAGCAGCCAACTCTCTGGAAACACCATATATTTT. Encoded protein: CASSQLSGNTIYF.

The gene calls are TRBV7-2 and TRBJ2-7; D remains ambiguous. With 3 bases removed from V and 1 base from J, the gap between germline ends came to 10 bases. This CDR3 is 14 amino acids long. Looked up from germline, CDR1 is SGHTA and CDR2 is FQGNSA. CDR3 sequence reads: CASSLDSVSYEQYF. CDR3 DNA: TGTGCCAGCAGCTTGGATTCAGTTTCCTACGAGCAGTACTTC.

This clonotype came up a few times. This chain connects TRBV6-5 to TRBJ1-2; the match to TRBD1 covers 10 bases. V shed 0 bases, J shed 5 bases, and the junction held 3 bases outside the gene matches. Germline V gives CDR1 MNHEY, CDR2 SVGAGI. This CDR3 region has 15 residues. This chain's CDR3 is CASSYSTGGEYGYTF. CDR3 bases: TGTGCCAGCAGTTACTCGACAGGGGGCGAATATGGCTACACCTTC.

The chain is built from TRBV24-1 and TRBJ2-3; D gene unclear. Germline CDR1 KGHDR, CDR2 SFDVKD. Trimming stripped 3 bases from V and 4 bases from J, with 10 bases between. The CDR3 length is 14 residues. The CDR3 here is CATSDPKGPDTQYF. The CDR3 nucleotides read TGTGCCACCAGTGATCCTAAGGGTCCAGATACGCAGTATTTT.

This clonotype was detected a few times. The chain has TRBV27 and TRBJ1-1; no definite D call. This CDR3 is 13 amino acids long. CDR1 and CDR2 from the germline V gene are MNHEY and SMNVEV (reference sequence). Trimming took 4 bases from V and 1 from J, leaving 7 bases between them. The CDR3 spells CASSSIPNTEAFF. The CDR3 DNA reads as TGTGCCAGCAGTTCTATTCCGAACACTGAAGCTTTCTTT.

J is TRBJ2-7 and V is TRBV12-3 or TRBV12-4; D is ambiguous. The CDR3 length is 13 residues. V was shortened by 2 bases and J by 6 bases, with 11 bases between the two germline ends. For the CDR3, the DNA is TGTGCCAGCAGTTTAATGAGAAACGCCGAGCAGTACTTC. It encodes CASSLMRNAEQYF.

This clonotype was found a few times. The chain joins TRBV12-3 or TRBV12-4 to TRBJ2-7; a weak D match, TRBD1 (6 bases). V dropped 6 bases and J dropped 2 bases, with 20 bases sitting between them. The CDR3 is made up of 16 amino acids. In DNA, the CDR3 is TGTGCCAGCAGCTCTGACAGGCCCTTAATAACCTACGAGCAGTACTTC. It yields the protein CASSSDRPLITYEQYF.

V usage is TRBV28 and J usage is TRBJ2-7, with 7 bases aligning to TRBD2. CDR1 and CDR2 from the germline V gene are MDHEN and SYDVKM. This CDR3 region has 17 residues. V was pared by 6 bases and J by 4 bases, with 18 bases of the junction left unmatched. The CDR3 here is CASRLHAVGRDYYEQYF. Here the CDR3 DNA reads TGTGCCAGCAGACTCCATGCAGTGGGCAGGGACTATTACGAGCAGTACTTC.

The chain's CDR3 is CSAAGTGGLETQYF. In nucleotides, the CDR3 is TGCAGTGCAGCTGGGACAGGTGGTTTGGAGACCCAGTACTTC. The rearrangement links TRBV20-1 to TRBJ2-5; 8 bases map to TRBD1. Germline V gene lookup returns CDR1 DFQATT and CDR2 SNEGSKA (reference sequence). J gave up 5 bases and V 6 bases, and 11 bases lay outside the gene matches. CDR3 length equals 14 residues.

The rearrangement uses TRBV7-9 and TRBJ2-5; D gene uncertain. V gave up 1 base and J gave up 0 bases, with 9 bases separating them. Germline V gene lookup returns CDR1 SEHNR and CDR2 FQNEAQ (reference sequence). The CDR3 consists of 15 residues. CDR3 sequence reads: CASSLGSQYQETQYF. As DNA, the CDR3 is TGTGCCAGCAGCTTAGGTTCACAGTACCAAGAGACCCAGTACTTC.

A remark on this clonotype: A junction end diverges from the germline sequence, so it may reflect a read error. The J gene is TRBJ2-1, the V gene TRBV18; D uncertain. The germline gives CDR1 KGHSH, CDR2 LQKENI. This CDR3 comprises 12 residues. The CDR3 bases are TGTGCCAGCTCACTTTCCTCCAATGAGCAGTTCTTC. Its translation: CASSLSSNEQFF.

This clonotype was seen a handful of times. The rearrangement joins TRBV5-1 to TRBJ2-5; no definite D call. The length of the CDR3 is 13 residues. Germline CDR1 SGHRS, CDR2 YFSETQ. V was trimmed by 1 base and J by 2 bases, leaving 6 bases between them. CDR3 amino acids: CASSLNIQETQYF. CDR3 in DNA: TGCGCCAGCAGCTTGAACATACAAGAGACCCAGTACTTC.

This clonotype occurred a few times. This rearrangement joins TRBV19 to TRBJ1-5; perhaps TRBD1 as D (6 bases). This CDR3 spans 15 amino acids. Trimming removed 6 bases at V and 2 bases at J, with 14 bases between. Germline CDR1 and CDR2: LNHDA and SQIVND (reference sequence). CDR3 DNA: TGTGCCAGTAGAATCAACAGGGCAGGCAATCAGCCCCAGCATTTT. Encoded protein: CASRINRAGNQPQHF.

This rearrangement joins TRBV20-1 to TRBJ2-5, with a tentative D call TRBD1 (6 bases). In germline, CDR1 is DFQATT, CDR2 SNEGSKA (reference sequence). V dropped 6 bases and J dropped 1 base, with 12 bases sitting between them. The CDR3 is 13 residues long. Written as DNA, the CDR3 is TGCAGTGCCCACAACAGGGCCCAAGAGACCCAGTACTTC. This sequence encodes CSAHNRAQETQYF.

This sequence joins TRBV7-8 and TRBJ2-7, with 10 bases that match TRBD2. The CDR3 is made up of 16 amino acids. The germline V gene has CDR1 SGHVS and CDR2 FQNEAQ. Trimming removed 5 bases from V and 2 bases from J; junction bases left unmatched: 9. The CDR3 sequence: CASSEGTSEFPYEQYF. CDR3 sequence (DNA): TGTGCCAGCAGCGAAGGGACTAGCGAATTCCCCTACGAGCAGTACTTC.

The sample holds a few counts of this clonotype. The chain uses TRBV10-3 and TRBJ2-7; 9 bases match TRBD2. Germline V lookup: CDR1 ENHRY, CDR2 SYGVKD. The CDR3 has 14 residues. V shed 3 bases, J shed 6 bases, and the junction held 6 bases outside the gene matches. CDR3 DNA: TGTGCCATCAGTGAATTAGCGGGAGAAGGCGAGCAGTACGTC. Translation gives CAISELAGEGEQYV.

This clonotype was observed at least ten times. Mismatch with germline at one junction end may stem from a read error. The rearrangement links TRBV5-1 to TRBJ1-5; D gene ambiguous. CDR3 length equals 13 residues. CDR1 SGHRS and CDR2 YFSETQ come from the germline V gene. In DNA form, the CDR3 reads TGTGCCAGCAGTTTGGGTCCCAATCAGCCCCAGCATTTT. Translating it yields CASSLGPNQPQHF.

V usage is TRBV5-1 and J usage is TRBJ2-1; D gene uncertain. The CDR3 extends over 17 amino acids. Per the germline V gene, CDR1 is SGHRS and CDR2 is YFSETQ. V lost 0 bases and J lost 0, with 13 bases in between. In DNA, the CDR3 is TGCGCCAGCAGCTTGGTACAGACAACCCTCTCCTACAATGAGCAGTTCTTC. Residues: CASSLVQTTLSYNEQFF.

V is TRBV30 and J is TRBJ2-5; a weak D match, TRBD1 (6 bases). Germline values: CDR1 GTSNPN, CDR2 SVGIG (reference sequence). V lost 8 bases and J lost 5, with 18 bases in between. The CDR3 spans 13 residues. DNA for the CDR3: TGTGCCCGACGGGTACAGGGTGGTGAGACCCAGTACTTC. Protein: CARRVQGGETQYF.

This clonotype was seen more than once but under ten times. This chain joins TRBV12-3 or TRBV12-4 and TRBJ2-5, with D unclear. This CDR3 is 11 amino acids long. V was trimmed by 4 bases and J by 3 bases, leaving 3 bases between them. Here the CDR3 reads CASSSEETQYF. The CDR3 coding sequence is TGTGCCAGCAGTTCGGAAGAGACCCAGTACTTC.

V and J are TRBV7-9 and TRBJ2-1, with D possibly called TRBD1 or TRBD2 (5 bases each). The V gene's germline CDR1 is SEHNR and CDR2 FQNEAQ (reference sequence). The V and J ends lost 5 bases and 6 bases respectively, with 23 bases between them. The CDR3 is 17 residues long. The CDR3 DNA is TGTGCCAGCAGCCCCTGGGGGTCACCGGGAAGTATCAATGAGCAGTTCTTC. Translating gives CASSPWGSPGSINEQFF.

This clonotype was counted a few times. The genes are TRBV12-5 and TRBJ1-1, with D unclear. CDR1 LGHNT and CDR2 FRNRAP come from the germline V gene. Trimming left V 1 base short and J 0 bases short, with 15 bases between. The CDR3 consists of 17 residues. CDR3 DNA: TGTGCTAGTGGTTTGGAACGGGAACAGCCCATGAACACTGAAGCTTTCTTT. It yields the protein CASGLEREQPMNTEAFF.

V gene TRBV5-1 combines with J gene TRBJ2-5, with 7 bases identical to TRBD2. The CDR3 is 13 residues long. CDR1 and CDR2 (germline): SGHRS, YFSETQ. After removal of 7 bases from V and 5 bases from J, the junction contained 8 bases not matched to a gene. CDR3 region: CASQPGGGETQYF. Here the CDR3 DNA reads TGCGCCAGCCAACCGGGAGGCGGTGAGACCCAGTACTTC.

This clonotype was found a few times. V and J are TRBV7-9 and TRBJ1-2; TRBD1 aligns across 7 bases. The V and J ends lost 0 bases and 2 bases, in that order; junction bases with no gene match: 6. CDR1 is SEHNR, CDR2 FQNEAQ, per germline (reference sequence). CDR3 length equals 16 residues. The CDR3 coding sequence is TGTGCCAGCAGCTTAGCCAGGACAGGCGCGAACTATGGCTACACCTTC. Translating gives CASSLARTGANYGYTF.